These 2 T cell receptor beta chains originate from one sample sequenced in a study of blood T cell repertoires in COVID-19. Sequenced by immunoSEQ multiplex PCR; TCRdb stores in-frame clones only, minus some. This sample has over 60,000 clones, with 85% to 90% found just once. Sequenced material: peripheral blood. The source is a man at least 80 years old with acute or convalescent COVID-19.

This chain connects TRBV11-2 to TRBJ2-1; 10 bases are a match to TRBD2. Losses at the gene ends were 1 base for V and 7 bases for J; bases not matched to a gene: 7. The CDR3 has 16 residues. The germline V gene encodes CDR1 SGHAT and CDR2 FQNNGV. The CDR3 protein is CASSLAPSGGWNEQFF. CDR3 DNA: TGTGCCAGCAGCTTAGCGCCTAGCGGGGGATGGAATGAGCAGTTCTTC.

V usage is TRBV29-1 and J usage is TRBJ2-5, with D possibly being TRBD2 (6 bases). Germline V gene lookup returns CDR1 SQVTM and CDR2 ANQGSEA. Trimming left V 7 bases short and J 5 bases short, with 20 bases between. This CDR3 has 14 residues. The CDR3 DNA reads TGCAGCGCCGTACTAGCAAACGAAGGGGAGACCCAGTACTTC. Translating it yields CSAVLANEGETQYF.